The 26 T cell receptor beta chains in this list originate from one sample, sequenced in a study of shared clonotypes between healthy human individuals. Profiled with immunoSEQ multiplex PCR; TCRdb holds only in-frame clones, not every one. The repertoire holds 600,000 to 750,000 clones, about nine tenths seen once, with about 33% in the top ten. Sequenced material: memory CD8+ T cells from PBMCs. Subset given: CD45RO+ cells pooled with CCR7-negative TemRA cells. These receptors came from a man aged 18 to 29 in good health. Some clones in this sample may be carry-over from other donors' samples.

CDR3: CASSLQVFEQYF. The CDR3 DNA is TGTGCCAGCAGCTTACAGGTTTTCGAGCAGTACTTC. The chain employs TRBV7-9 and TRBJ2-7; D is unclear. Per germline, CDR1 SEHNR and CDR2 FQNEAQ (reference sequence). V was cut by 2 bases and J by 6 bases, with 8 bases left in between. The CDR3 totals 12 residues.

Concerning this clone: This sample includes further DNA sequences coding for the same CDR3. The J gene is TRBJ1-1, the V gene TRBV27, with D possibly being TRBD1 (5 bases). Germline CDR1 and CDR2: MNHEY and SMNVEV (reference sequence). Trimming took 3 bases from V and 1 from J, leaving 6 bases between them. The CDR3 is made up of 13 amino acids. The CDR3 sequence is CASSFGGNTEAFF. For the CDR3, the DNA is TGTGCCAGCAGTTTCGGGGGGAACACTGAAGCTTTCTTT.

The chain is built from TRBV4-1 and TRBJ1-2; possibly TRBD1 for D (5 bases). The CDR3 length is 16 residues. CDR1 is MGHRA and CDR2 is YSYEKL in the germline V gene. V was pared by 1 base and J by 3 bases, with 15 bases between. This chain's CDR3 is CASSQVAGISDYGYTF. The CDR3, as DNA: TGCGCCAGCAGCCAAGTTGCAGGGATAAGTGACTATGGCTACACCTTC.

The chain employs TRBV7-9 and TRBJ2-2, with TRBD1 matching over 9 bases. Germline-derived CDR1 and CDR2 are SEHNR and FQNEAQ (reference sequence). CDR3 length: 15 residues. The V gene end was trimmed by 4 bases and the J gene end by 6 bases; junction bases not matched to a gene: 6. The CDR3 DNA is TGTGCCAGCAGCTCGCAGGGGACAGGGCCCGGGGAGCTGTTTTTT. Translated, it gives CASSSQGTGPGELFF.

As DNA, the CDR3 is TGTGCCAGCAGTTTGCTGTCACCCGGGGAGCTGTTTTTT. This sequence encodes CASSLLSPGELFF. This chain links TRBV27 with TRBJ2-2, with D unclear. Trimming cost V 3 bases and J 6 bases, with 8 bases left between them. Germline V gene data show CDR1 as MNHEY and CDR2 as SMNVEV (reference sequence). The CDR3 contains 13 residues.

CDR3 bases: TGTGCCAGCAGTTTAGGGGGGACAACCCCCACAGATACGCAGTATTTT. Translation: CASSLGGTTPTDTQYF. The chain combines TRBV28 with TRBJ2-3; D might be TRBD1 or TRBD2, each matching 6 bases. Trimming shortened V by 2 bases and J by 2 bases, and 14 bases separated the two germline ends. Germline V gene lookup returns CDR1 MDHEN and CDR2 SYDVKM. The CDR3 has 16 amino acids.

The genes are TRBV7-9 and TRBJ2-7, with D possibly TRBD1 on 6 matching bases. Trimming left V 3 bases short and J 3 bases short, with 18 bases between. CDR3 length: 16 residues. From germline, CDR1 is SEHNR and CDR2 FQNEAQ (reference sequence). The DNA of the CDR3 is TGTGCCAGCAGCTTGTTGTCGACAGGTCTCTACTACGAGCAGTACTTC. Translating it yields CASSLLSTGLYYEQYF.

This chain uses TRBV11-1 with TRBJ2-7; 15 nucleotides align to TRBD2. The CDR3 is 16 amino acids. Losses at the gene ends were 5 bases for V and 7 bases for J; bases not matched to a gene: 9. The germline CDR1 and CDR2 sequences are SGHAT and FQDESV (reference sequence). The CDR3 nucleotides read TGTGCCAGCAGCCGGACTAGCGGGAGGGGTTTCGGGGAGCAGTACTTC. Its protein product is CASSRTSGRGFGEQYF.

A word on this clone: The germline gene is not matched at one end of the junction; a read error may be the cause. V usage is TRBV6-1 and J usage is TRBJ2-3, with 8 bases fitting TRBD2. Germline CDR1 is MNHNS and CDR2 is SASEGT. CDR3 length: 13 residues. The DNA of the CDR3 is TGTGCCAGCATTAGGACTAGCAGAGATACGCAGTATTTT. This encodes CASIRTSRDTQYF.

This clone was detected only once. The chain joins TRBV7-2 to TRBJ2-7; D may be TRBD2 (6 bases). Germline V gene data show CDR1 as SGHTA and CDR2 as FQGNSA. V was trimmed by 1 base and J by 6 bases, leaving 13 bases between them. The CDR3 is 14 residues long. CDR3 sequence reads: CASSLGGEASEQYF. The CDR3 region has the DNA TGTGCCAGCAGCTTAGGCGGGGAAGCTTCCGAGCAGTACTTC.

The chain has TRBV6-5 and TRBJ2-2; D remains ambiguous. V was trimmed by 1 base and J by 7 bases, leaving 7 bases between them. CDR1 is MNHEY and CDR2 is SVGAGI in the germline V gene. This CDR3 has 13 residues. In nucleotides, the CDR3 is TGTGCCAGCAGTTACTACGTAGGCGGGGAGCTGTTTTTT. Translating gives CASSYYVGGELFF.

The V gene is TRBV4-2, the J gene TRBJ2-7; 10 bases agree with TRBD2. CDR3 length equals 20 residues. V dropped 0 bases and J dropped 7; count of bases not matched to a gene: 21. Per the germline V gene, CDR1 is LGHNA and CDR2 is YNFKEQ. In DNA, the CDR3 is TGTGCCAGCAGCCAAGATTCTGGACAGGGCCTTCTAGCGGGAGTGGTTGAGCAGTACTTC. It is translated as CASSQDSGQGLLAGVVEQYF.

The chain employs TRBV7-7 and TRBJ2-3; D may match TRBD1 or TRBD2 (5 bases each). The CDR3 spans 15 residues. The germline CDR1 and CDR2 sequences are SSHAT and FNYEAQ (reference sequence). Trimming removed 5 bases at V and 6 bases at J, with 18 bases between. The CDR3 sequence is CASSRRGGLGDTQYF. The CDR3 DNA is TGTGCCAGCAGCCGCCGGGGCGGCCTAGGGGATACGCAGTATTTT.

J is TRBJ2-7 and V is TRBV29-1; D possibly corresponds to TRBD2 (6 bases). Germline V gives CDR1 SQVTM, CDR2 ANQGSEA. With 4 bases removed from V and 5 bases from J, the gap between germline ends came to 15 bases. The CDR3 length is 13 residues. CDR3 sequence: CSVGETRPHEQYF. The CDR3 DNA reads TGCAGCGTTGGAGAGACTAGACCCCACGAGCAGTACTTC.

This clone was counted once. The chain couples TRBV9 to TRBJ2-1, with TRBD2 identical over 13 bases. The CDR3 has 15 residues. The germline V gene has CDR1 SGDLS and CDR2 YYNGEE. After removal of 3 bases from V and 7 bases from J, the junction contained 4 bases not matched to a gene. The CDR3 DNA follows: TGTGCCAGCAGCGGCGGACTAGCGGGAGCGAATGAGCAGTTCTTC. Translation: CASSGGLAGANEQFF.

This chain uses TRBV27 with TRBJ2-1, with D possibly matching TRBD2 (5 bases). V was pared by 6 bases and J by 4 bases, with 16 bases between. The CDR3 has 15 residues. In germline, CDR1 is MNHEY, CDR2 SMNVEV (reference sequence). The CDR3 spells CASRRGSSLYNEQFF. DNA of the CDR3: TGTGCCAGCAGACGGGGTTCCTCCCTATACAATGAGCAGTTCTTC.

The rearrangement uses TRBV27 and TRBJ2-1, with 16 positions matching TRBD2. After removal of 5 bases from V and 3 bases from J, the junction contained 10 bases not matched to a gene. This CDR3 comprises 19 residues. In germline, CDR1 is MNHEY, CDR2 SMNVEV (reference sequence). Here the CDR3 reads CASSGRGLAGGPYYNEQFF. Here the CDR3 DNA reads TGTGCCAGCAGTGGCAGGGGACTAGCGGGAGGGCCTTACTACAATGAGCAGTTCTTC.

In DNA form, the CDR3 reads TGTGCCAGCAGTAGCGGGAGGGCTGTCCAAGAGACCCAGTACTTC. It is translated as CASSSGRAVQETQYF. The chain joins TRBV6-5 to TRBJ2-5; 10 bases are shared with TRBD2. Germline CDR1 reads MNHEY; CDR2 reads SVGAGI. The length of the CDR3 is 15 residues. With 5 bases clipped from V and 1 base from J, the junction kept 4 bases outside the gene matches.

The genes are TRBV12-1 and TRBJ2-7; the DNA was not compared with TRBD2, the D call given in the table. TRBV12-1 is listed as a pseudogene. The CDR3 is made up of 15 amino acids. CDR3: CASSSGTSGSYEQYF. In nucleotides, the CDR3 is TGTGCCAGCAGCTCCGGGACTAGCGGTTCCTACGAGCAGTACTTC.

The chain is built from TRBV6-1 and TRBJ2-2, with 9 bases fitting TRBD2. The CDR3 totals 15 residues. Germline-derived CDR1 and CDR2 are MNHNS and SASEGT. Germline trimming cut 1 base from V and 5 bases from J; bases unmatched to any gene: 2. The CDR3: CASSEGLAGTGELFF. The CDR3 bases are TGTGCCAGCAGTGAAGGGCTAGCGGGGACCGGGGAGCTGTTTTTT.

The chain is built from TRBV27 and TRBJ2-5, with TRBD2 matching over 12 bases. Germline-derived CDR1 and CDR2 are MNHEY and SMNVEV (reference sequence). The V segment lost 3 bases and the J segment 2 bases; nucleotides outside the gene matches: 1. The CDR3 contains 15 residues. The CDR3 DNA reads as TGTGCCAGCAGTTTTGGACTAGCGGGACAAGAGACCCAGTACTTC. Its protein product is CASSFGLAGQETQYF.

In DNA, the CDR3 is TGTGCCAGCAGTACTCAGATTATGACAGGGCCAGTGGAAGCTTTCTTT. Protein sequence: CASSTQIMTGPVEAFF. The rearrangement joins TRBV28 to TRBJ1-1, with 7 bases fitting TRBD1. J lost 8 bases, V lost 5 bases, and 17 bases had no gene match. The CDR3 length is 16 residues. The germline gives CDR1 MDHEN, CDR2 SYDVKM. Full variable domain (remainder filled in from reference TRBV28 and TRBJ1-1): DVKVTQSSRYLVKRTGEKVFLECVQDMDHENMFWYRQDPGLGLRLIYFSYDVKMKEKGDIPEGYSVSREKKERFSLILESASTNQTSMYLCASSTQIMTGPVEAFFGQGTRLTVV.

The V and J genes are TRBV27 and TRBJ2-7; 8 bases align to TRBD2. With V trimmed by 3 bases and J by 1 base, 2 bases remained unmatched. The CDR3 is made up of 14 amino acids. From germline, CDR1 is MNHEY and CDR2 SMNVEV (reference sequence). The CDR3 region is CASSLSGGSYEQYF. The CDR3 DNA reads TGTGCCAGCAGTTTGTCGGGAGGGTCCTACGAGCAGTACTTC.

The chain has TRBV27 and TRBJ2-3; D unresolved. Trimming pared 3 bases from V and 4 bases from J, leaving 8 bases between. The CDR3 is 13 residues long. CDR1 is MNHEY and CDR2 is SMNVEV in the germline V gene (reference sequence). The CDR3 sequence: CASSFGFPDTQYF. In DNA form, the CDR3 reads TGTGCCAGCAGTTTCGGGTTCCCAGATACGCAGTATTTT.

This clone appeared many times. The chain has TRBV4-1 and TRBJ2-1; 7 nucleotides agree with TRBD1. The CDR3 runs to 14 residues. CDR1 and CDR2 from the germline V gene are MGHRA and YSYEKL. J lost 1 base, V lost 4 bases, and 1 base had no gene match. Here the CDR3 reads CASSRQGSYNEQFF. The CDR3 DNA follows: TGCGCCAGCAGCCGACAGGGTTCCTACAATGAGCAGTTCTTC.

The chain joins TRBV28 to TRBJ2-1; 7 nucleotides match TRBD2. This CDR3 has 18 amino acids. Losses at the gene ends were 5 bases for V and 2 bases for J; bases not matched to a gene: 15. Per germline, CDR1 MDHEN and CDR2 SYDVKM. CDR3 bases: TGTGCCAGCAGTCCGTCCTTCCCCTTGGCGGGAGCCTACAATGAGCAGTTCTTC. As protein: CASSPSFPLAGAYNEQFF.